This record looks at one T cell receptor beta chain sequence and its context. The data are from a study of cytomegalovirus exposure and HLA in healthy donors. PCR was performed using 60 Vbeta and 13 Jbeta primers. The data were produced by immunoSEQ multiplex PCR, yet TCRdb's version contains in-frame clones alone and is incomplete. The sample contains under 200,000 clones, 80% to 90% of which appear only once. CDR1 MNHNS and CDR2 SASEGT come from the germline V gene. The CDR3 extends over 15 amino acids. V shed 2 bases, J shed 4 bases, and the junction held 3 bases outside the gene matches. The chain uses TRBV6-1 and TRBJ2-1, with 9 bases identical to TRBD2. Source material: PBMCs. This clonotype was sampled from a man aged 35 to 55 in good health and CMV-seropositive. The CDR3 sequence is CASSEHAGGYNEQFF. The DNA for the CDR3 is TGTGCCAGCAGTGAACACGCGGGAGGGTACAATGAGCAGTTCTTC.